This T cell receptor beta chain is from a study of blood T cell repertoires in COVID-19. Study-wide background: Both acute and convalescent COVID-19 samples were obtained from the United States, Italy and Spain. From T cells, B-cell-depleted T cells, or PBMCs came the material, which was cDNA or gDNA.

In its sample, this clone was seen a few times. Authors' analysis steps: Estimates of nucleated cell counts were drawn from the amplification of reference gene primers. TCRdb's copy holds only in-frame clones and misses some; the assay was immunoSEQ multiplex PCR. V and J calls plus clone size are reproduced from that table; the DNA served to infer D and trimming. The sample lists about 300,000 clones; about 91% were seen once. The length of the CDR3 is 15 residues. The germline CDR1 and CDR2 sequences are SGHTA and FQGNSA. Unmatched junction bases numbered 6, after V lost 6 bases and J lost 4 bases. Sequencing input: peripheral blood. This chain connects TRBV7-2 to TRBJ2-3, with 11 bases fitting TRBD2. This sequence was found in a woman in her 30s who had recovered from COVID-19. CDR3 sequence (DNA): TGTGCCAGCAGAGATATAGCGGGGGGGCCAGATACGCAGTATTTT. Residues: CASRDIAGGPDTQYF.